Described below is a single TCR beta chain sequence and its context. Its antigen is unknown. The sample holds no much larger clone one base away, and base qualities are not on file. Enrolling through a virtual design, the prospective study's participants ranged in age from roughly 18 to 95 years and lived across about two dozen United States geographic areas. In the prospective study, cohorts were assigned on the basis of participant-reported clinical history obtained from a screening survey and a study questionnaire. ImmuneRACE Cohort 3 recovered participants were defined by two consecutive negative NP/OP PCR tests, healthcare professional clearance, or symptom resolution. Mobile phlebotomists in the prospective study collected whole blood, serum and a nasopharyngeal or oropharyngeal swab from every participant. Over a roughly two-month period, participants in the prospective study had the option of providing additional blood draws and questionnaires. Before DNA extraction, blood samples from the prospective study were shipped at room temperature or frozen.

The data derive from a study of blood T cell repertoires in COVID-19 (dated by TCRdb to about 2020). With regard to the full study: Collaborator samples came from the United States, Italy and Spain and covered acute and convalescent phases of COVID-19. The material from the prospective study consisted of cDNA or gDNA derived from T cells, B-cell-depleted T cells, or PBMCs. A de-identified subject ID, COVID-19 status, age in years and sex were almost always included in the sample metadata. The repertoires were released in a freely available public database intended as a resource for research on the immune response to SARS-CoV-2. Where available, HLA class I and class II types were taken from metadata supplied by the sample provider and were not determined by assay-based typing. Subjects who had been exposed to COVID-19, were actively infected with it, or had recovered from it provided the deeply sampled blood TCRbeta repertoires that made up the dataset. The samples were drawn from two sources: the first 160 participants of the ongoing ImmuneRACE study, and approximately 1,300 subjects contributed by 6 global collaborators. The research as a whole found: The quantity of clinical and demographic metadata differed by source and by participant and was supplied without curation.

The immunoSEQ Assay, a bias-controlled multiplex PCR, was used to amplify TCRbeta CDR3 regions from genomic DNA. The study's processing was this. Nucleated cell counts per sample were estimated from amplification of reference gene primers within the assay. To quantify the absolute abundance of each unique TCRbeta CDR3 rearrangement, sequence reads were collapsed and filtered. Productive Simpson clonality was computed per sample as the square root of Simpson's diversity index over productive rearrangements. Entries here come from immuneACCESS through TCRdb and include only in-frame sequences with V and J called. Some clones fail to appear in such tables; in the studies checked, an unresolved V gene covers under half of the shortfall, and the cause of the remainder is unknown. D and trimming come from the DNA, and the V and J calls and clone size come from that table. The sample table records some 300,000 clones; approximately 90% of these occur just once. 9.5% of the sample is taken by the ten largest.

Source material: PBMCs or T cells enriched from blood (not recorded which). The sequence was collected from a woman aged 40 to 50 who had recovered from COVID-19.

The nucleotide sequence is given as TGTGCCTGGACCCTTGCCCGGGGGGGAGGGGAGGAGGGCTACACCTTC. It specifies CAWTLARGGGEEGYTF. Recombination connected TRBV30 to TRBJ1-2; perhaps TRBD1 is the D gene, with 5 bases matching. The CDR1 and CDR2 encoded by the germline V gene (reference sequence) are GTSNPN and SVGIG. V is clipped by 4 bases and J by 8 bases, and the sequence between their germline boundaries is 26 bases long. The CDR3 goes from the cysteine to the phenylalanine over 16 residues. The retained sequence is limited to the CDR3, 48 bases, with the frame set at the first base.